The clone carrying this T cell receptor beta chain showed up just once. The sample belongs to a study of shared clonotypes between healthy human individuals. The CDR3 has 11 amino acids. J was trimmed by 7 bases and V by 7 bases; bases with no gene match: 6. Germline assignment: CDR1 DFQATT and CDR2 SNEGSKA (reference sequence). TCRdb's table, derived via immunoSEQ multiplex PCR, lists solely in-frame clones and lacks some. The sample lists 400,000 to 600,000 clones, about 96% occurring once. The origin of this receptor is a woman aged 25 to 39 in good health. The sequencing input was naive CD4+ T cells sorted from blood. The subset was: CD45RA+ positively selected. The chain carries TRBV20-1 and TRBJ1-2, with 7 bases fitting TRBD1. The CDR3 loop is CSVATGSGYTF. CDR3 DNA: TGCAGTGTCGCGACAGGGTCTGGCTACACCTTC.